The clone carrying this T cell receptor beta chain occurred a few times. The record originates from a study of CD8 T cells in Susac syndrome. TCR beta sequencing was performed on blood CD8+ and CD4+ T cells. Stable or active relapsing-remitting multiple sclerosis, untreated and meeting revised McDonald criteria, defined the controls. Negative isolation was used for CD8+ and CD4+ T cells and FACS enrichment for TEMRA cells. The CDR3 has 17 residues. CDR1 is MNHEY, CDR2 SMNVEV, per germline (reference sequence). After removal of 1 base from V and 1 base from J, the junction contained 8 bases not matched to a gene. With random hexamers, reverse transcription was performed on about 0.5 to 1 ug of RNA. Across 54 Vbeta and 13 Jbeta, immunoSEQ multiplex PCR amplified TCR beta CDR3. TCRdb independently ran MiXCR on the immunoSEQ multiplex PCR reads; one entry per CDR3 protein. The profile shows around 130,000 distinct CDR3 sequences, approximately 96% of them singletons.

The sequencing input was CD4+ T cells from PBMCs. The sequence came from a human donor with multiple sclerosis. This chain links TRBV27 with TRBJ2-5; TRBD1 agrees at 8 bases. The CDR3 region is CASSLFGTGAPQETQYF. Written as DNA, the CDR3 is TGTGCCAGCAGTTTATTTGGGACAGGAGCTCCCCAAGAGACCCAGTACTTC.